The rows below give T cell receptor beta chains drawn from one sample of a study of cytomegalovirus exposure and HLA in healthy donors. Sequenced by immunoSEQ multiplex PCR; TCRdb stores in-frame clones only, minus some. The repertoire holds more than 200,000 clones, with over 60% as singletons. The sample consisted of PBMCs. Receptors were obtained from a man aged 35 to 55 in good health and CMV-seronegative. Both conserved end residues are trimmed from each CDR3.

TRBV27	TRBJ2-3	ASSLGLAGGRDTQY
TRBV19	TRBJ2-2	ASSISPTGIHAGELF
TRBV7-3	TRBJ1-3	ASSPGGNTIY
TRBV4-3	TRBJ2-7	ASSRRAGSGEQY
TRBV30	TRBJ1-2	AWSADRGRDGYT
TRBV5-1	TRBJ2-1	ASSLAGMNNEQF
TRBV5-8	TRBJ1-1	ASSLDTAPI
TRBV4-3	TRBJ2-2	ASSQDLGGGASGELF
TRBV7-8	TRBJ1-4	ASSFQARDSEKLF
TRBV19	TRBJ2-2	ATKTPGRATGELF
TRBV7-6	TRBJ2-1	ASSQGTGDYNEQF
TRBV11-3	TRBJ2-2	ASSRALAVPGELF
TRBV2	TRBJ2-5	ASTQRTGGRETQY
TRBV28	TRBJ2-7	ASSLRAGREQY
TRBV18	TRBJ1-2	ASSPQLGTANYGYT
TRBV5-6	TRBJ1-2	ASSFGTGAGGNYGYT
TRBV15	TRBJ2-7	ATSSPVDRGHEQY
TRBV2	TRBJ1-2	ASSAEQGFVT
TRBV5-6	TRBJ2-3	ASSLSLARDTQY
TRBV10-1	TRBJ2-1	ASSDRGTSSYNEQF
TRBV4-2	TRBJ2-3	ASSQGLADTDTQY
TRBV19	TRBJ1-6	ASSIGQGIRSPLH
TRBV28	TRBJ1-1	ASSFTGKITEAF
TRBV7-2	TRBJ2-7	ASSLARRSHEQY
TRBV7-2	TRBJ2-5	ASSSWRASGSETQY
TRBV4-3	TRBJ1-2	ASSRRGQQGRNNGYT
TRBV25-1	TRBJ2-3	ATGGRGISTDTQY
TRBV4-2	TRBJ1-2	ASSQDGREGKINYGYT
TRBV6-5	TRBJ2-1	ASSPGGGHNEQF
TRBV4-3	TRBJ2-5	ASTQTVAFTETQY
TRBV7-9	TRBJ1-6	ASSLEVGGISPLH
TRBV9	TRBJ2-2	ASSVGLAQNTGELF
TRBV30	TRBJ2-7	ASRQLSSMEQY
TRBV30	TRBJ2-1	AWIPDWGGAYNEQF
TRBV19	TRBJ1-4	ASSIVGGANEKLF
TRBV28	TRBJ1-4	ASSLWGATNEKLF
TRBV30	TRBJ2-2	AWKRGLAGSRPGELF
TRBV4-3	TRBJ1-3	ASSGGLTGNTIY
TRBV5-6	TRBJ2-7	ASSPADRPSYEQY
TRBV11-2	TRBJ1-2	ASSSSAGQI
TRBV5-6	TRBJ2-3	ASSEGRGSTDTQY
TRBV4-1	TRBJ2-3	ASSHGRAGGRHPSTDTQY
TRBV10-2	TRBJ2-1	ASSERRGGLDEQF
TRBV19	TRBJ2-2	ASSIAEGADGELF
TRBV9	TRBJ2-2	ASSVVVSTTGELF
TRBV27	TRBJ2-3	ASSTSGGLTQY